Presented here are 17 T cell receptor beta chains from one specimen sequenced in a study of post-analysis software for immune sequencing data. Prepared TCR beta cDNA libraries contained unique molecular identifiers. Via MiXCR, TCRdb re-called the PCR reads, giving one row per CDR3 protein. The sample has hundreds of thousands of distinct CDR3 sequences; roughly 27% are singletons. These receptors are not linked to any known antigen. Overall study findings and caveats: About five TRBV segments (TRBV5-6, TRBV5-1 and TRBV20-1 among them) occurred more frequently in patients than in controls.

Material: blood. These receptors all come from a girl between 5 and 17 years old with multiple sclerosis.

The V and J genes are TRBV11-2 and TRBJ2-1, with 9 bases fitting TRBD2. Germline V gene sequence: CDR1 SGHAT, CDR2 FQNNGV. The J segment lost 15 bases and the V segment lost 0 bases, leaving 9 bases of the junction unmatched. The CDR3 is 14 amino acids. The CDR3 DNA is TGTGCCAGCAGCTTAGAAGCGGGGGGCCGTATGTGGTTCTTC. Amino acid sequence: CASSLEAGGRMWFF.

This clonotype was seen repeatedly, ten times or more. This chain links TRBV29-1 with TRBJ2-7; the D is unclear. V was cut by 3 bases and J by 3 bases, with 6 bases left in between. Germline CDR1 and CDR2: SQVTM and ANQGSEA. The CDR3 covers 11 residues. In DNA, the CDR3 is TGCAGCGTTGACGTAGGCTACGAGCAGTACTTC. This translates into CSVDVGYEQYF.

The V call is TRBV12-3 or TRBV12-4, the J call TRBJ2-5; a weak D match, TRBD2 (6 bases). V gave up 7 bases and J gave up 7 bases, with 16 bases separating them. The CDR3 extends over 13 amino acids. In DNA, the CDR3 is TGTGCCAGCAAAATGGGGGGATTTATGACCCAGTACTTC. Translating gives CASKMGGFMTQYF.

This clonotype was seen a handful of times. The gene calls are TRBV10-3 and TRBJ2-7, with TRBD1 as a possible D gene (7 bases). This CDR3 has 18 residues. Germline V CDR1 and CDR2: ENHRY, SYGVKD. Trimming took off 4 bases at V and 5 bases at J, with 27 bases between the two ends. For the CDR3, the DNA is TGTGCCATCAGTGGAGGGGGAAGGGCAGGGGGGCTATCCCACGAGCAGTACTTC. As protein: CAISGGGRAGGLSHEQYF.

The CDR3 DNA reads TGTGCCAGCAGCATTAGTGCCAGTGCCCTACATGGCTACACCTTC. Amino acid sequence: CASSISASALHGYTF. The gene calls are TRBV21-1 and TRBJ1-2. TRBV21-1 is an annotated pseudogene. This CDR3 is built from 15 residues.

This chain joins TRBV29-1 and TRBJ1-1, with D tentatively TRBD1 (5 bases). The CDR3 runs to 13 residues. Germline CDR1 is SQVTM and CDR2 is ANQGSEA. Here the CDR3 reads CVGGYGENTEAFF. Written as DNA, the CDR3 is TGCGTCGGGGGGTACGGCGAGAACACTGAAGCTTTCTTT.

The rearrangement uses TRBV6-5 and TRBJ2-3; no clear D. This CDR3 is 18 amino acids long. The V end was cut by 0 bases, the J end by 6 bases, with 22 bases between. CDR1 and CDR2 (germline): MNHEY, SVGAGI. The CDR3 loop is CASSYSIGFGSRVDTQYF. The CDR3 nucleotides are TGTGCCAGCAGTTACTCGATAGGGTTCGGGTCGCGTGTGGATACGCAGTATTTT.

This sequence joins TRBV11-2 and TRBJ2-7; D call uncertain. The V and J ends lost 3 bases and 5 bases respectively, with 14 bases between them. The CDR3 sequence is 14 residues long. CDR1 is SGHAT and CDR2 is FQNNGV in the germline V gene. CDR3 protein: CASSFVASLHEQYF. The CDR3 DNA sequence: TGTGCCAGCAGCTTTGTAGCTTCTCTCCACGAGCAGTACTTC.

The chain couples TRBV6-5 to TRBJ1-1, with 7 bases lining up with TRBD1. CDR1 and CDR2 (germline): MNHEY, SVGAGI. J was trimmed by 6 bases and V by 6 bases; bases with no gene match: 7. This CDR3 is 13 amino acids long. The CDR3: CASRDGDRAEAFF. The CDR3, as DNA: TGTGCCAGCAGGGACGGAGACAGGGCTGAAGCTTTCTTT.

This clonotype occurred a few times. V gene TRBV6-5 combines with J gene TRBJ1-2; a weak D match, TRBD1 (5 bases). In germline, CDR1 is MNHEY, CDR2 SVGAGI. This CDR3 comprises 14 residues. V was pared by 8 bases and J by 0 bases, with 13 bases between. The CDR3 nucleotides are TGTGCCAGCTTTGGGACCGTGACTAACTATGGCTACACCTTC. Protein: CASFGTVTNYGYTF.

The chain couples TRBV3-1 to TRBJ2-1, with a tentative D call TRBD2 (5 bases). V lost 0 bases, J lost 5 bases, and 11 bases lay in between. The CDR3 spans 15 residues. Germline V gene lookup returns CDR1 LGHDT and CDR2 YNNKEL (reference sequence). This CDR3 is CASSQESGHHNEQFF. CDR3 sequence (DNA): TGTGCCAGCAGCCAAGAAAGCGGCCATCACAATGAGCAGTTCTTC.

The gene calls are TRBV7-2 and TRBJ2-3; TRBD2 is a possible D gene (6 bases). The CDR3 contains 15 residues. The germline V and J ends were trimmed by 1 base and 12 bases, with 20 bases remaining between them. Germline CDR1 is SGHTA and CDR2 is FQGNSA. CDR3 sequence reads: CASSLDGAGRSTQYF. CDR3 DNA: TGTGCCAGCAGCTTAGACGGGGCGGGGCGGTCGACTCAGTATTTT. Full variable domain (remainder filled in from reference TRBV7-2 and TRBJ2-3): GAGVSQSPSNKVTEKGKDVELRCDPISGHTALYWYRQSLGQGLEFLIYFQGNSAPDKSGLPSDRFSAERTGGSVSTLTIQRTQQEDSAVYLCASSLDGAGRSTQYFGPGTRLTVL.

This clonotype appeared many times. The gene calls are TRBV7-9 and TRBJ2-1, with D possibly TRBD2 on 5 matching bases. Germline V gives CDR1 SEHNR, CDR2 FQNEAQ (reference sequence). CDR3 size: 14 residues. The V and J ends lost 10 bases and 0 bases respectively, with 13 bases between them. CDR3 loop: CATPVARSYNEQFF. As DNA, the CDR3 is TGTGCCACCCCCGTAGCGCGCTCCTACAATGAGCAGTTCTTC.

This clonotype was counted a few times. The chain combines TRBV29-1 with TRBJ2-1, with TRBD2 identical over 15 bases. The J segment lost 9 bases and the V segment lost 7 bases, leaving 7 bases of the junction unmatched. CDR3 size: 14 residues. Germline CDR1 reads SQVTM; CDR2 reads ANQGSEA. The CDR3 region is CSARTSGRAGEQFF. The DNA of the CDR3 is TGCAGCGCGCGGACTAGCGGGAGGGCCGGTGAGCAGTTCTTC.

The V and J genes are TRBV28 and TRBJ2-5, with 8 nucleotides matching TRBD1. The CDR3 is 15 residues long. Trimming cost V 5 bases and J 1 base; bases outside gene matches: 6. Germline CDR1 MDHEN, CDR2 SYDVKM. The CDR3 region has the DNA TGTGCCAGCAGTGGGACAGGCTCGTGCCAAGAGACCCAGTACTTC. Protein product: CASSGTGSCQETQYF.

This clonotype appeared a few times. J is TRBJ2-3 and V is TRBV7-9; D call uncertain. The germline V gene encodes CDR1 SEHNR and CDR2 FQNEAQ (reference sequence). CDR3 size: 15 residues. V gave up 5 bases and J gave up 3 bases, with 15 bases separating them. Here the CDR3 reads CASSPHRASTDTQYF. CDR3 in DNA: TGTGCCAGCAGCCCCCACCGGGCGTCAACAGATACGCAGTATTTT.

This clonotype was counted only a few times. V and J are TRBV6-2 or TRBV6-3 and TRBJ2-7, with 15 nucleotides matching TRBD2. With 5 bases clipped from V and 0 bases from J, the junction kept 11 bases outside the gene matches. The germline V gene encodes CDR1 MNHEY and CDR2 SVGEGT. There are 19 residues in the CDR3. The CDR3 DNA reads TGTGCCAGCAGTGGCCCTGGACTAGCGGGAGGGCTACACTCCTACGAGCAGTACTTC. It codes for CASSGPGLAGGLHSYEQYF.